This passage covers 16 T cell receptor beta chains from one sample sequenced in a study of neoadjuvant anti-PD-1 for oral cavity cancer. Clones were read by immunoSEQ multiplex PCR, and TCRdb kept only the in-frame ones, dropping some. The sample lists about 72,000 clones; about 83% were seen once. Source: PBMCs, taken before nivolumab (anti-PD-1) treatment. Receptor source: a person aged 35-79 years with oral cavity squamous cell carcinoma.

CDR3 loop: CASSILPGQSYEQYF. Here the CDR3 DNA reads TGTGCCAGTAGTATCCTACCGGGACAGTCCTACGAGCAGTACTTC. The chain carries TRBV19 and TRBJ2-7, with 7 bases aligning to TRBD1. V was clipped by 3 bases and J by 1 base; unmatched bases: 6. The CDR3 is 15 residues long. Germline loops: CDR1 LNHDA, CDR2 SQIVND (reference sequence). Looking up the rest from reference TRBV19 and TRBJ2-7 gives the full variable domain: DGGITQSPKYLFRKEGQNVTLSCEQNLNHDAMYWYRQDPGQGLRLIYYSQIVNDFQKGDIAEGYSVSREKKESFPLTVTSAQKNPTAFYLCASSILPGQSYEQYFGPGTRLTVT.

V usage is TRBV7-9 and J usage is TRBJ2-1; 15 nucleotides agree with TRBD2. The CDR3 runs to 16 residues. Germline values: CDR1 SEHNR, CDR2 FQNEAQ (reference sequence). V lost 5 bases to trimming and J lost 7 bases; unmatched junction nucleotides: 6. CDR3 in amino acids: CASSTRTSGRGNEQFF. The CDR3 DNA sequence: TGTGCCAGCAGCACCCGGACTAGCGGGAGGGGTAATGAGCAGTTCTTC.

This chain links TRBV9 with TRBJ2-1; the match to TRBD1 covers 7 bases. The V and J ends lost 3 bases and 0 bases, in that order; junction bases with no gene match: 3. Germline loops: CDR1 SGDLS, CDR2 YYNGEE. The CDR3 totals 15 residues. The CDR3, as DNA: TGTGCCAGCAGCGAACAGGGGCGCTCCTACAATGAGCAGTTCTTC. It specifies CASSEQGRSYNEQFF.

The chain carries TRBV6-5 and TRBJ2-1; the D is unclear. CDR1 is MNHEY, CDR2 SVGAGI, per germline. The CDR3 totals 15 residues. With 2 bases removed from V and 0 bases from J, the gap between germline ends came to 8 bases. The chain's CDR3 is CASSYQESSYNEQFF. DNA for the CDR3: TGTGCCAGCAGTTACCAGGAAAGCTCCTACAATGAGCAGTTCTTC.

This clone was recorded only once. The V call is TRBV30, the J call TRBJ1-1; TRBD1 is a possible D gene (5 bases). With 2 bases removed from V and 4 bases from J, the gap between germline ends came to 20 bases. Germline V gene data show CDR1 as GTSNPN and CDR2 as SVGIG (reference sequence). CDR3 length: 16 residues. CDR3 nucleotide sequence: TGTGCCTGGAGTTCGGAGCCCAGACGGGGGTTCACTGAAGCTTTCTTT. It specifies CAWSSEPRRGFTEAFF.

The chain joins TRBV7-2 to TRBJ2-5; D might be TRBD1 or TRBD2, each matching 6 bases. Germline assignment: CDR1 SGHTA and CDR2 FQGNSA. This CDR3 is built from 15 residues. The V end lost 5 bases, the J end lost 4 bases, and 17 bases lay between the germline ends. CDR3 coding DNA: TGTGCCAGCAGCCCACAGAGGGGGGCCCTAGAGACCCAGTACTTC. Translating gives CASSPQRGALETQYF.

The chain links TRBV15 to TRBJ1-1; D gene ambiguous. Germline CDR1 LNHNV, CDR2 YYDKDF (reference sequence). V was cut by 1 base and J by 1 base, with 4 bases left in between. The CDR3 is 13 amino acids. The CDR3 sequence is CATSRGWNTEAFF. The DNA for the CDR3 is TGTGCCACCAGCAGAGGATGGAACACTGAAGCTTTCTTT.

V and J are TRBV30 and TRBJ1-5; D uncertain. There are 13 residues in the CDR3. Trimming stripped 4 bases from V and 10 bases from J, with 17 bases between. Per the germline V gene, CDR1 is GTSNPN and CDR2 is SVGIG (reference sequence). As DNA, the CDR3 is TGTGCCTGGACCCGGGGTGAGGGTCGACCCCAGCATTTT. The encoded protein is CAWTRGEGRPQHF.

The V call is TRBV7-9, the J call TRBJ2-1, with TRBD1 as a possible D gene (6 bases). The CDR3 is made up of 14 amino acids. The germline V and J ends were trimmed by 3 bases and 15 bases, with 21 bases remaining between them. CDR1 SEHNR and CDR2 FQNEAQ come from the germline V gene (reference sequence). CDR3 DNA sequence: TGTGCCAGCAGCTTGGGGGCCTCTTCCTCGTTCTGGTTCTTC. Translating gives CASSLGASSSFWFF.

This sequence joins TRBV27 and TRBJ1-5; D is undetermined. The V and J ends lost 4 bases and 1 base respectively, with 11 bases between them. Germline V CDR1 and CDR2: MNHEY, SMNVEV (reference sequence). The CDR3 is 15 amino acids. The CDR3 spells CASSSDMLSNQPQHF. DNA of the CDR3: TGTGCCAGCAGTTCAGACATGTTGAGCAATCAGCCCCAGCATTTT.

The V gene is TRBV5-4, the J gene TRBJ1-4; tentative D call: TRBD1 (5 bases). Germline loops: CDR1 SGHNT, CDR2 YYREEE (reference sequence). The CDR3 spans 13 residues. V was cut by 5 bases and J by 6 bases, with 11 bases left in between. CDR3 in amino acids: CASRGVMDEKLFF. CDR3 sequence (DNA): TGTGCCAGCAGAGGGGTGATGGATGAAAAACTGTTTTTT.

The rearrangement uses TRBV10-3 and TRBJ2-3; D tentatively reads TRBD1 or TRBD2 (5 bases each). This CDR3 is 17 amino acids long. The germline V gene encodes CDR1 ENHRY and CDR2 SYGVKD. Trimming took off 0 bases at V and 2 bases at J, with 15 bases between the two ends. CDR3 bases: TGTGCCATCAGTGAGTCGGGGACCCAAGTATCCACAGATACGCAGTATTTT. It translates to CAISESGTQVSTDTQYF.

The chain couples TRBV5-1 to TRBJ2-2, with D uncertain. Looked up from germline, CDR1 is SGHRS and CDR2 is YFSETQ. This CDR3 has 13 amino acids. With 4 bases removed from V and 4 bases from J, the gap between germline ends came to 8 bases. In nucleotides, the CDR3 is TGCGCCAGCAGCCCACTGGGCACCGGGGAGCTGTTTTTT. This gives the protein CASSPLGTGELFF.

The gene calls are TRBV2 and TRBJ2-4, with D tentatively TRBD2 (5 bases). The germline gives CDR1 SNHLY, CDR2 FYNNEI. Deletions cut 3 bases from V and 0 bases from J, with 15 bases between. There are 17 residues in the CDR3. The chain's CDR3 is CASSDPDSVLAKNIQYF. In DNA, the CDR3 is TGTGCCAGCAGTGACCCGGACTCAGTCTTAGCCAAAAACATTCAGTACTTC.

This clone was seen just once. J is TRBJ1-1 and V is TRBV5-1; D ambiguous. The ends were cut back, 5 bases at V and 4 bases at J, with 21 bases in the middle. This CDR3 comprises 16 residues. Looked up from germline, CDR1 is SGHRS and CDR2 is YFSETQ. The CDR3 reads CASRQGAGETGTEAFF. The DNA of the CDR3 is TGCGCCAGCAGACAAGGAGCAGGAGAGACGGGCACTGAAGCTTTCTTT. Supplemented by reference TRBV5-1 and TRBJ1-1, the full variable domain reads KAGVTQTPRYLIKTRGQQVTLSCSPISGHRSVSWYQQTPGQGLQFLFEYFSETQRNKGNFPGRFSGRQFSNSRSEMNVSTLELGDSALYLCASRQGAGETGTEAFFGQGTRLTVV.

The V gene is TRBV11-2, the J gene TRBJ2-1; 9 bases fit TRBD2. Germline V gene lookup returns CDR1 SGHAT and CDR2 FQNNGV. The CDR3 spans 15 residues. Germline trimming cut 6 bases from V and 5 bases from J; bases unmatched to any gene: 8. The CDR3 DNA sequence: TGTGCCAGCAGACGCCCGGGACTAGCAAACAATGAGCAGTTCTTC. This codes for CASRRPGLANNEQFF.